This T cell receptor beta chain was observed in a study of blood T cell repertoires in COVID-19. Study-level background: The United States, Italy and Spain supplied acute and convalescent COVID-19 samples.

Authors' methods: Scientists estimated how many nucleated cells there were by amplifying reference gene primers. The table came from immunoSEQ multiplex PCR; TCRdb's copy has only in-frame clones and leaves some out. From that table come the V and J calls and clone size; the DNA was used to work out D and trimming. Among 90,000 to 110,000 clones listed, roughly 79% were seen once. Germline V lookup: CDR1 MNHEY, CDR2 SVGEGT. The length of the CDR3 is 15 residues. Trimming pared 1 base from V and 0 bases from J, leaving 7 bases between. The source is a woman in her 70s with acute or convalescent COVID-19. The chain recombines TRBV6-2 or TRBV6-3 with TRBJ1-3; D is unresolved. The sample comprised peripheral blood. The CDR3 loop reads CASSYWADSGNTIYF. The CDR3 DNA reads as TGTGCCAGCAGTTACTGGGCCGACTCTGGAAACACCATATATTTT.